Below are 22 T cell receptor beta chains sequenced from a single sample in a study of blood T cell repertoires in COVID-19. Profiling relied on immunoSEQ multiplex PCR, and the TCRdb table lists in-frame clones only, not all of them. Seen here are hundreds of thousands of clones, under 90% observed once, and the top ten hold around a tenth. The sequencing sample was made of peripheral blood. The receptors here all came from a man aged 45 to 65 with COVID-19, enrolled during active disease.

In its sample, this clone was seen once. The rearrangement links TRBV7-9 to TRBJ2-3; a possible D gene is TRBD2 (6 bases). The germline gives CDR1 SEHNR, CDR2 FQNEAQ (reference sequence). V lost 5 bases and J lost 6, with 12 bases in between. The CDR3 totals 13 residues. CDR3 region: CASSISGGDTQYF. The CDR3 DNA reads TGTGCCAGCAGCATCAGTGGGGGGGATACGCAGTATTTT.

The table lists this clone with a few counts. The chain is built from TRBV4-1 and TRBJ2-3; 7 positions agree with TRBD1. The CDR3 runs 16 residues. Losses at the gene ends were 1 base for V and 2 bases for J; bases not matched to a gene: 6. The germline gives CDR1 MGHRA, CDR2 YSYEKL. Here the CDR3 reads CASSQGRTGLTDTQYF. CDR3 bases: TGCGCCAGCAGCCAAGGTCGGACAGGACTCACAGATACGCAGTATTTT.

The chain links TRBV18 to TRBJ2-7; D possibly corresponds to TRBD1 (5 bases). The CDR3 has 15 amino acids. Germline CDR1 is KGHSH and CDR2 is LQKENI. V lost 0 bases to trimming and J lost 0 bases, with 9 bases between them. The CDR3 coding sequence is TGTGCCAGCTCACCACCCGAGACAGTCTCCTACGAGCAGTACTTC. This gives the protein CASSPPETVSYEQYF.

This clone is a singleton in its sample. V is TRBV6-2 or TRBV6-3 and J is TRBJ2-7, with no clear D. CDR1 and CDR2 (germline): MNHEY, SVGEGT. Trimming took off 2 bases at V and 2 bases at J, with 10 bases between the two ends. This CDR3 comprises 14 residues. In DNA, the CDR3 is TGTGCCAGCAGTTACGTGGGCAAAACCTACGAGCAGTACTTC. Amino acid sequence: CASSYVGKTYEQYF.

The rearrangement joins TRBV7-9 to TRBJ2-1; 8 bases align to TRBD1. The germline V gene has CDR1 SEHNR and CDR2 FQNEAQ (reference sequence). There are 18 residues in the CDR3. V was pared by 0 bases and J by 9 bases, with 16 bases of the junction left unmatched. The CDR3 region is CASSLASWQGATVLEQFF. DNA for the CDR3: TGTGCCAGCAGCTTAGCCTCCTGGCAGGGGGCGACGGTGCTTGAGCAGTTCTTC.

The chain employs TRBV11-3 and TRBJ2-7, with D possibly being TRBD1 (5 bases). The CDR3 is made up of 15 amino acids. V was shortened by 1 base and J by 6 bases, with 16 bases between the two germline ends. Per the germline V gene, CDR1 is SGHNT and CDR2 is YENEEA. CDR3 DNA sequence: TGTGCCAGCAGCTTAGGAGGTTCAGGGTACGTCGAGCAGTACTTC. Its translation is CASSLGGSGYVEQYF.

This clone came up once. Other nucleotide sequences from this sample produce the same CDR3. The chain has TRBV9 and TRBJ1-3; 7 bases agree with TRBD1. The CDR3 runs 15 residues. Germline-derived CDR1 and CDR2 are SGDLS and YYNGEE. Trimming at V came to 2 bases and at J to 2 bases, leaving 4 bases not matched to a gene. The CDR3 is CASSVRQGAGNTIYF. DNA for the CDR3: TGTGCCAGCAGCGTCCGACAGGGCGCTGGAAACACCATATATTTT.

This clone was detected only once. The rearrangement uses TRBV6-1 and TRBJ1-4; D remains unclear. Germline CDR1 MNHNS, CDR2 SASEGT. Trimming removed 3 bases from V and 0 bases from J, with 5 bases in between. This CDR3 contains 14 residues. The CDR3 coding sequence is TGTGCCAGCAGTGACGGGTCAACTAATGAAAAACTGTTTTTT. Translation gives CASSDGSTNEKLFF.

This chain links TRBV28 with TRBJ2-1; 7 nucleotides match TRBD2. Germline V gene lookup returns CDR1 MDHEN and CDR2 SYDVKM. CDR3 length: 16 amino acids. Unmatched junction bases numbered 14, after V lost 6 bases and J lost 6 bases. CDR3 sequence (DNA): TGTGCCAGCAGCCGATCTAGCACGGGGGGTTCCAATGAGCAGTTCTTC. Its protein product is CASSRSSTGGSNEQFF.

This clone was found many times. The chain has TRBV29-1 and TRBJ1-2, with 11 bases that match TRBD1. The CDR3 sequence is 14 residues long. Germline-derived CDR1 and CDR2 are SQVTM and ANQGSEA. V lost 5 bases to trimming and J lost 8 bases; unmatched junction nucleotides: 10. CDR3 nucleotide sequence: TGCAGCGTTCGTGAAGGACAGGGGGCGCACGGCTACACCTTC. Translation gives CSVREGQGAHGYTF.

The chain links TRBV12-3 or TRBV12-4 to TRBJ2-2; D unclear. V lost 3 bases to trimming and J lost 7 bases, with 6 bases between them. There are 12 residues in the CDR3. The CDR3 spells CASSLRFGELFF. In DNA form, the CDR3 reads TGTGCCAGCAGTTTGCGTTTCGGGGAGCTGTTTTTT.

The chain couples TRBV7-2 to TRBJ2-7; D gene uncertain. The CDR3 is 13 amino acids. From germline, CDR1 is SGHTA and CDR2 FQGNSA. V was shortened by 3 bases and J by 6 bases, with 12 bases between the two germline ends. This CDR3 is CASSFDTRAEQYF. For the CDR3, the DNA is TGTGCCAGCAGCTTCGACACCCGAGCCGAGCAGTACTTC.

The gene calls are TRBV30 and TRBJ2-6; 13 bases are shared with TRBD2. The CDR3 runs to 20 residues. Germline values: CDR1 GTSNPN, CDR2 SVGIG (reference sequence). V trimming: 5 bases; J trimming: 0 bases; junction bases outside the gene matches: 13. CDR3 region: CAWEPGLGLAGVSGANVLTF. The CDR3 DNA reads TGTGCCTGGGAGCCAGGACTAGGACTAGCGGGAGTCTCTGGGGCCAACGTCCTGACTTTC. Full variable domain (remainder filled in from reference TRBV30 and TRBJ2-6): SQTIHQWPATLVQPVGSPLSLECTVEGTSNPNLYWYRQAAGRGLQLLFYSVGIGQISSEVPQNLSASRPQDRQFILSSKKLLLSDSGFYLCAWEPGLGLAGVSGANVLTFGAGSRLTVL.

This clone was seen more than once but under ten times. The J gene is TRBJ1-6, the V gene TRBV6-4; no reliable D call. The V and J ends lost 2 bases and 7 bases respectively, with 6 bases between them. CDR1 is MRHNA, CDR2 SNTAGT, per germline. CDR3 size: 13 residues. The CDR3 bases are TGTGCCAGCAGTGACAGCGCCAATTCACCCCTCCACTTT. Encoded protein: CASSDSANSPLHF.

This sequence joins TRBV5-1 and TRBJ1-4; D unresolved. Germline CDR1 SGHRS, CDR2 YFSETQ. V was cut by 1 base and J by 4 bases, with 11 bases left in between. This CDR3 region has 15 residues. CDR3 nucleotides: TGCGCCAGCAGCTTGTCTCAGGTCTTTAATGAAAAACTGTTTTTT. Translated: CASSLSQVFNEKLFF.

The gene calls are TRBV28 and TRBJ1-5, with TRBD1 matching 8 bases. The CDR3 is made up of 14 amino acids. The V and J ends lost 7 bases and 5 bases, in that order; junction bases with no gene match: 7. Germline CDR1 reads MDHEN; CDR2 reads SYDVKM. DNA for the CDR3: TGTGCCAGCATCAACGGACAGGGTGATCAGCCCCAGCATTTT. Protein sequence: CASINGQGDQPQHF.

The rearrangement uses TRBV6-2 or TRBV6-3 and TRBJ2-2; D perhaps matches TRBD1 (6 bases). In germline, CDR1 is MNHEY, CDR2 SVGEGT. V was clipped by 5 bases and J by 7 bases, with 11 bases between them. The CDR3 covers 13 residues. CDR3 loop: CASSAQGNGELFF. CDR3 sequence (DNA): TGTGCCAGCAGTGCGCAGGGGAACGGGGAGCTGTTTTTT.

The J gene is TRBJ2-3, the V gene TRBV7-3; 9 bases line up with TRBD2. V shed 0 bases and J 8 bases; nucleotides not matched to a gene: 9. The CDR3 contains 16 residues. Per the germline V gene, CDR1 is SGHTA and CDR2 is FQGTGA. The CDR3 DNA reads TGTGCCAGCAGCTTAACAGCTAGCGGGGTTGGGGGTACGCAGTATTTT. Its protein is CASSLTASGVGGTQYF. Full variable domain (outside the CDR3, taken from reference TRBV7-3 and TRBJ2-3): GAGVSQTPSNKVTEKGKYVELRCDPISGHTALYWYRQSLGQGPEFLIYFQGTGAADDSGLPNDRFFAVRPEGSVSTLKIQRTERGDSAVYLCASSLTASGVGGTQYFGPGTRLTVL.

The chain carries TRBV19 and TRBJ2-1; 13 bases map to TRBD2. The CDR3 extends over 15 amino acids. Germline loops: CDR1 LNHDA, CDR2 SQIVND (reference sequence). V lost 4 bases to trimming and J lost 9 bases; unmatched junction nucleotides: 6. The DNA for the CDR3 is TGTGCCAGTAGTAGAACTAGCGGGGGGGCCCGTGAGCAGTTCTTC. Amino acid sequence: CASSRTSGGAREQFF.

The chain uses TRBV27 and TRBJ2-7; 7 bases are a match to TRBD1. The V segment lost 2 bases and the J segment 6 bases; nucleotides outside the gene matches: 4. This CDR3 contains 13 residues. The germline V gene encodes CDR1 MNHEY and CDR2 SMNVEV (reference sequence). The CDR3 bases are TGTGCCAGCAGTTTACAAGGACAGGCCGAGCAGTACTTC. This sequence encodes CASSLQGQAEQYF.

This chain connects TRBV5-4 to TRBJ1-6, with a weak D call TRBD1 (5 bases). This CDR3 is built from 14 residues. The V gene's germline CDR1 is SGHNT and CDR2 YYREEE (reference sequence). V was cut by 4 bases and J by 6 bases, with 11 bases left in between. The CDR3 loop is CASSGGSGNSPLHF. DNA for the CDR3: TGTGCCAGCAGCGGGGGGAGCGGTAATTCACCCCTCCACTTT.

This chain links TRBV28 with TRBJ1-1, with TRBD1 identical over 8 bases. Per germline, CDR1 MDHEN and CDR2 SYDVKM. This CDR3 is 17 amino acids long. Trimming at V came to 5 bases and at J to 3 bases, leaving 14 bases not matched to a gene. CDR3 sequence reads: CASSPPLTGARDTEAFF. For the CDR3, the DNA is TGTGCCAGCAGTCCACCATTGACAGGGGCAAGGGACACTGAAGCTTTCTTT.